Presented here are 27 T cell receptor beta chains from one specimen sequenced in a study of blood T cell repertoires in COVID-19. TCRdb keeps only in-frame clones here, not all; method: immunoSEQ multiplex PCR. The table shows roughly 180,000 clones, with around 83% occurring only once. Sequenced sample: PBMCs or T cells enriched from blood (not recorded which). These receptors originate from a woman aged 50 to 60 in a cohort exposed to, infected with or recovered from COVID-19 (not recorded which).

The J gene is TRBJ2-7, the V gene TRBV18, with D perhaps TRBD1 (5 bases). The germline V gene has CDR1 KGHSH and CDR2 LQKENI. CDR3 length: 16 residues. Trimming removed 1 base at V and 5 bases at J, with 18 bases between. CDR3 amino acids: CASSPLLSRVYNEQYF. The CDR3 nucleotides are TGTGCCAGCTCACCACTCCTGTCCAGGGTCTACAACGAGCAGTACTTC.

The chain couples TRBV21-1 to TRBJ2-5; the table's D call TRBD1 went unverified against the DNA. TRBV21-1 is an annotated pseudogene. CDR3 length equals 20 residues. CDR3 in amino acids: CASSRFPRPVRDRDKETQYF. As DNA, the CDR3 is TGTGCCAGCAGCCGGTTCCCTAGACCGGTGAGGGACAGGGATAAAGAGACCCAGTACTTC.

The chain links TRBV7-9 to TRBJ2-7; tentatively, D is TRBD2 (5 bases). Looked up from germline, CDR1 is SEHNR and CDR2 is FQNEAQ (reference sequence). The CDR3 totals 16 residues. V lost 1 base and J 4 bases, leaving 17 bases between the germline ends. This chain's CDR3 is CASSLGVVGLDYEQYF. CDR3 nucleotide sequence: TGTGCCAGCAGCTTAGGGGTGGTTGGACTGGATTACGAGCAGTACTTC.

The gene calls are TRBV2 and TRBJ1-5; D call uncertain. There are 14 residues in the CDR3. Deletions cut 5 bases from V and 7 bases from J, with 15 bases between. Germline V gene lookup returns CDR1 SNHLY and CDR2 FYNNEI. CDR3 protein: CASSPGREGQPQHF. CDR3 in DNA: TGTGCCAGCAGTCCAGGCCGGGAAGGGCAGCCCCAGCATTTT.

By its share, this clone is large. The V gene is TRBV4-2, the J gene TRBJ2-7; TRBD1 matches at 7 bases. The CDR3 covers 15 residues. Germline loops: CDR1 LGHNA, CDR2 YNFKEQ. J gave up 5 bases and V 3 bases, and 10 bases lay outside the gene matches. As DNA, the CDR3 is TGTGCCAGCAGCCAGCGACAGGGAGAAGGCAACGAGCAGTACTTC. Translating gives CASSQRQGEGNEQYF.

This sequence joins TRBV28 and TRBJ1-2; D is unresolved. This CDR3 has 12 amino acids. V dropped 5 bases and J dropped 7 bases, with 11 bases sitting between them. Germline-derived CDR1 and CDR2 are MDHEN and SYDVKM. CDR3 sequence (DNA): TGTGCCAGCAGTCCCCGGCCGGGTGGCTACACCTTC. This sequence encodes CASSPRPGGYTF.

This chain joins TRBV5-1 and TRBJ2-2; the match to TRBD1 covers 10 bases. Germline trimming cut 0 bases from V and 4 bases from J; bases unmatched to any gene: 3. CDR1 SGHRS and CDR2 YFSETQ come from the germline V gene. This CDR3 comprises 16 residues. This chain's CDR3 is CASSLGGTGATGELFF. The CDR3 DNA sequence: TGCGCCAGCAGCTTGGGAGGGACAGGGGCCACCGGGGAGCTGTTTTTT. The full variable domain, with the rest looked up from reference TRBV5-1 and TRBJ2-2, is KAGVTQTPRYLIKTRGQQVTLSCSPISGHRSVSWYQQTPGQGLQFLFEYFSETQRNKGNFPGRFSGRQFSNSRSEMNVSTLELGDSALYLCASSLGGTGATGELFFGEGSRLTVL.

Only one count was recorded for this clone. J is TRBJ2-7 and V is TRBV2, with D possibly being TRBD1 (6 bases). Germline CDR1 reads SNHLY; CDR2 reads FYNNEI. The CDR3 has 14 residues. Trimming took 1 base from V and 4 from J, leaving 11 bases between them. CDR3 DNA: TGTGCCAGCAGTGAAGACAGGGCCCGGTACGAGCAGTACTTC. This sequence encodes CASSEDRARYEQYF. The variable domain in full, with the rest retrieved from reference TRBV2 and TRBJ2-7, is EPEVTQTPSHQVTQMGQEVILRCVPISNHLYFYWYRQILGQKVEFLVSFYNNEISEKSEIFDDQFSVERPDGSNFTLKIRSTKLEDSAMYFCASSEDRARYEQYFGPGTRLTVT.

V gene TRBV27 combines with J gene TRBJ1-1; D remains unclear. The CDR3 is made up of 15 amino acids. V was shortened by 5 bases and J by 2 bases, with 15 bases between the two germline ends. The V gene's germline CDR1 is MNHEY and CDR2 SMNVEV (reference sequence). The CDR3: CASSPWFGRNTEAFF. The CDR3 DNA reads as TGTGCCAGCAGTCCATGGTTCGGTCGAAACACTGAAGCTTTCTTT.

The chain joins TRBV19 to TRBJ1-5; D not resolved. The CDR3 runs to 14 residues. CDR1 is LNHDA and CDR2 is SQIVND in the germline V gene (reference sequence). V gave up 5 bases and J gave up 3 bases, with 11 bases separating them. CDR3 bases: TGTGCCAGTAGTGCGAATCGGGACAATCAGCCCCAGCATTTT. Translation: CASSANRDNQPQHF.

The chain uses TRBV28 and TRBJ1-5, with 9 bases matching TRBD1. The CDR3 covers 14 residues. Germline assignment: CDR1 MDHEN and CDR2 SYDVKM. V trimming: 6 bases; J trimming: 6 bases; junction bases outside the gene matches: 6. The chain's CDR3 is CASRLGTGSQPQHF. CDR3 in DNA: TGTGCCAGCAGACTCGGGACAGGGAGTCAGCCCCAGCATTTT.

The chain has TRBV24-1 and TRBJ2-2; 8 bases align to TRBD1. The CDR3 length is 15 residues. V trimming: 9 bases; J trimming: 7 bases; junction bases outside the gene matches: 12. The germline V gene encodes CDR1 KGHDR and CDR2 SFDVKD. The CDR3 bases are TGTGCCACCGCTTGGGGCAGGGGGCATGTCGGGGAGCTGTTTTTT. Protein sequence: CATAWGRGHVGELFF.

The chain employs TRBV30 and TRBJ2-2; 7 bases are a match to TRBD1. The CDR3 is 15 amino acids. V trimming: 0 bases; J trimming: 0 bases; junction bases outside the gene matches: 1. Germline values: CDR1 GTSNPN, CDR2 SVGIG (reference sequence). CDR3 protein: CAWSVDRANTGELFF. The CDR3 bases are TGTGCCTGGAGTGTTGACAGGGCGAACACCGGGGAGCTGTTTTTT. Looking up the rest from reference TRBV30 and TRBJ2-2 gives the full variable domain: SQTIHQWPATLVQPVGSPLSLECTVEGTSNPNLYWYRQAAGRGLQLLFYSVGIGQISSEVPQNLSASRPQDRQFILSSKKLLLSDSGFYLCAWSVDRANTGELFFGEGSRLTVL.

The chain joins TRBV5-1 to TRBJ2-5, with a possible D match to TRBD2 (6 bases). CDR1 SGHRS and CDR2 YFSETQ come from the germline V gene. The CDR3 has 13 amino acids. V was trimmed by 4 bases and J by 5 bases, leaving 12 bases between them. The CDR3 loop is CASSPVRGETQYF. In nucleotides, the CDR3 is TGCGCCAGCAGCCCGGTTCGGGGGGAGACCCAGTACTTC.

The rearrangement uses TRBV7-9 and TRBJ2-5; 7 bases line up with TRBD2. Per the germline V gene, CDR1 is SEHNR and CDR2 is FQNEAQ (reference sequence). With 4 bases clipped from V and 5 bases from J, the junction kept 10 bases outside the gene matches. The CDR3 is made up of 15 amino acids. CDR3 region: CASSYPGLEGETQYF. As DNA, the CDR3 is TGTGCCAGCAGCTATCCCGGACTAGAGGGGGAGACCCAGTACTTC.

This clone was counted only a few times. The chain employs TRBV5-5 and TRBJ2-7; 8 bases line up with TRBD1. This CDR3 has 17 amino acids. Per the germline V gene, CDR1 is SGHKS and CDR2 is YYEKEE (reference sequence). J gave up 1 base and V 0 bases, and 9 bases lay outside the gene matches. The CDR3 loop reads CASSLVPGQGQSYEQYF. CDR3 bases: TGTGCCAGCAGCTTGGTCCCCGGACAGGGACAATCCTACGAGCAGTACTTC.

The chain uses TRBV9 and TRBJ1-2; 12 bases line up with TRBD1. The CDR3 runs 15 residues. J lost 7 bases, V lost 0 bases, and 4 bases had no gene match. Per the germline V gene, CDR1 is SGDLS and CDR2 is YYNGEE. This CDR3 reads CASSVAGQGAGGYTF. The CDR3 DNA sequence: TGTGCCAGCAGCGTAGCGGGACAGGGGGCCGGTGGCTACACCTTC.

The chain links TRBV6-2 or TRBV6-3 to TRBJ1-2; a weak D match, TRBD1 (6 bases). This CDR3 is built from 16 residues. The V and J ends lost 4 bases and 4 bases respectively, with 19 bases between them. Germline V gene data show CDR1 as MNHEY and CDR2 as SVGEGT. DNA for the CDR3: TGTGCCAGCAGTTCGAACCCGCAGGGGATCGGCTATGGCTACACCTTC. Translation: CASSSNPQGIGYGYTF.

This clone was seen just once. The chain recombines TRBV11-2 with TRBJ1-2; 7 nucleotides line up with TRBD1. Looked up from germline, CDR1 is SGHAT and CDR2 is FQNNGV. The trim removed 5 bases at V and 4 bases at J, leaving 10 bases unmatched. The CDR3 covers 15 residues. The CDR3 coding sequence is TGTGCCAGCAGCCCGGGGACAGCGCCGGGCTATGGCTACACCTTC. This codes for CASSPGTAPGYGYTF.

This chain uses TRBV30 with TRBJ2-7, with D possibly being TRBD1 (6 bases). This CDR3 is built from 13 residues. Trimming took 1 base from V and 3 from J, leaving 10 bases between them. Germline V gene data show CDR1 as GTSNPN and CDR2 as SVGIG (reference sequence). The CDR3 nucleotides read TGTGCCTGGAGTGCAGGACAGAACTACGAGCAGTACTTC. Translated: CAWSAGQNYEQYF.

The chain recombines TRBV6-2 or TRBV6-3 with TRBJ1-2, with TRBD1 identical over 9 bases. The CDR3 spans 18 residues. Trimming took 4 bases from V and 0 from J; bases not matched to a gene: 12. From germline, CDR1 is MNHEY and CDR2 SVGEGT. CDR3 DNA sequence: TGTGCCAGCAGTTCGGGTTTGGGACAGGGACTATCTAACTATGGCTACACCTTC. Amino acids: CASSSGLGQGLSNYGYTF.

The chain recombines TRBV29-1 with TRBJ1-1; D remains unclear. V was clipped by 0 bases and J by 3 bases, with 11 bases between them. Germline CDR1 is SQVTM and CDR2 is ANQGSEA. The CDR3 length is 14 residues. CDR3 amino acids: CSVEDWGEYTEAFF. The CDR3 nucleotides read TGCAGCGTTGAAGATTGGGGAGAATACACTGAAGCTTTCTTT.

A note on this clone: Other nucleotide sequences from this sample produce the same CDR3. The chain carries TRBV12-3 or TRBV12-4 and TRBJ1-5; D call uncertain. V was pared by 2 bases and J by 7 bases, with 9 bases between. This CDR3 region has 13 residues. CDR3 nucleotides: TGTGCCAGCAGTTTAAATTCAGGACAGCCCCAGCATTTT. This encodes CASSLNSGQPQHF.

The sample holds a few counts of this clone. The genes are TRBV19 and TRBJ2-3, with a weak D call TRBD2 (6 bases). Between the trimmed V and J ends, which lost 11 bases and 0 bases, there was a span of 15 bases. CDR3 length equals 14 residues. Germline CDR1 reads LNHDA; CDR2 reads SQIVND (reference sequence). The CDR3 DNA reads TGTGCCTCCTCCTGGGGGGTCAGCACAGATACGCAGTATTTT. This gives the protein CASSWGVSTDTQYF.

In regard to this clone: One end of the junction fails to match germline, which may point to a read error. The genes are TRBV12-5 and TRBJ2-1, with 9 positions matching TRBD1. Germline V gene sequence: CDR1 LGHNT, CDR2 FRNRAP. The CDR3 length is 15 residues. The CDR3 reads CASGLGTGLGNEQFF. The CDR3 DNA sequence: TGTGCTAGTGGCTTGGGGACAGGGTTAGGCAATGAGCAGTTCTTC.

The chain carries TRBV7-2 and TRBJ1-1, with 8 bases fitting TRBD1. The CDR3 is 14 amino acids. Germline CDR1 is SGHTA and CDR2 is FQGNSA. V gave up 1 base and J gave up 8 bases; unmatched junction bases: 6. The CDR3 sequence: CASSLGRGRREAFF. CDR3 nucleotide sequence: TGTGCCAGCAGCTTAGGCAGGGGGCGGAGGGAAGCTTTCTTT. The full variable domain, with the rest looked up from reference TRBV7-2 and TRBJ1-1, is GAGVSQSPSNKVTEKGKDVELRCDPISGHTALYWYRQSLGQGLEFLIYFQGNSAPDKSGLPSDRFSAERTGGSVSTLTIQRTQQEDSAVYLCASSLGRGRREAFFGQGTRLTVV.

The rearrangement uses TRBV5-4 and TRBJ2-2; 11 nucleotides line up with TRBD2. V was pared by 4 bases and J by 1 base, with 3 bases of the junction left unmatched. Germline-derived CDR1 and CDR2 are SGHNT and YYREEE (reference sequence). The CDR3 loop spans 16 amino acids. CDR3 DNA sequence: TGTGCCAGCAGCGGAACTAGCGGGGGGAACACCGGGGAGCTGTTTTTT. Its protein is CASSGTSGGNTGELFF.